The 6 T cell receptor beta chains listed next were all sequenced from one sample in a study of regulatory T cells in long-lasting Graves disease (dated by TCRdb to the early 2020s). The library was obtained by multiplex PCR. TCRdb lists the instrument as Illumina HiSeq 4000. iRepertoire HTBI primers and Arm-PCR amplification of CDR3 regions were used to construct TCR beta libraries. TCRdb reprocessing: public reads trimmed at Q25 with fastp, clones called with MiXCR, in-frame beta chains kept. Each CDR3 protein gets just one entry, which takes the most common genes and DNA from the rows behind it. The sample yields roughly 450,000 distinct CDR3 sequences; roughly 20% were counted once. Over 7.5% of the sample is in the top ten clones. This specimen's time point label, per the study, means: persistent/refractory GD, antithyroid drugs over 5 years with positive TRAb. RNA was extracted from PBMCs in TRIzol for both TCR sequencing and RNA sequencing.

The specimen was peripheral blood mononuclear cells (PBMCs), collected when the disease was refractory, from a patient treated with antithyroid drugs. These TCRs come from a female donor with Graves disease.

This clonotype showed up just a few times. The J gene is TRBJ2-5, the V gene TRBV27; D tentatively reads TRBD1 or TRBD2 (5 bases each). The CDR3 consists of 14 residues. V lost 0 bases, J lost 5 bases, and 10 bases lay in between. Germline values: CDR1 MNHEY, CDR2 SMNVEV (reference sequence). CDR3 nucleotide sequence: TGTGCCAGCAGTTTATCGAGACGGGGCGAGACCCAGTACTTC. Amino acids: CASSLSRRGETQYF.

With regard to this clonotype: With a much larger clone just one base away, this may be a read error. The V call is TRBV6-2 or TRBV6-3, the J call TRBJ1-2; no clear D. Germline V lookup: CDR1 MNHEY, CDR2 SVGEGT. Trimming shortened V by 10 bases and J by 6 bases, and 21 bases separated the two germline ends. The CDR3 runs 14 residues. CDR3 region: CATLERRPVDGYTF. The CDR3 DNA reads as TGTGCCACTCTTGAACGAAGACCGGTGGATGGCTACACCTTC.

This clonotype was seen repeatedly, ten times or more. J is TRBJ1-5 and V is TRBV6-1, with unresolved D. Trimming pared 4 bases from V and 7 bases from J, leaving 14 bases between. Germline CDR1 and CDR2: MNHNS and SASEGT. The CDR3 extends over 14 amino acids. CDR3 nucleotide sequence: TGTGCCAGCAGTGTATCGGCGATCTACCAGCCCCAGCATTTT. Translation: CASSVSAIYQPQHF.

The rearrangement joins TRBV6-1 to TRBJ1-2; D gene unclear. The germline V gene encodes CDR1 MNHNS and CDR2 SASEGT. V lost 4 bases and J 3 bases, leaving 6 bases between the germline ends. This CDR3 region has 12 residues. The CDR3 spells CASSVSYYGYTF. The CDR3, as DNA: TGTGCCAGCAGTGTCAGTTACTATGGCTACACCTTC.

This clonotype appeared many times. The chain joins TRBV20-1 to TRBJ2-7; 11 nucleotides agree with TRBD2. The V gene end was trimmed by 3 bases and the J gene end by 4 bases; junction bases not matched to a gene: 11. The V gene's germline CDR1 is DFQATT and CDR2 SNEGSKA (reference sequence). This CDR3 comprises 16 residues. The CDR3 loop is CSASKVTSGRSYEQYF. CDR3 DNA sequence: TGCAGTGCTAGCAAGGTTACTAGCGGGAGATCTTACGAGCAGTACTTC.

This clonotype was found many times. The chain combines TRBV11-2 with TRBJ2-7, with 10 bases lining up with TRBD1. Germline CDR1 and CDR2: SGHAT and FQNNGV. Losses at the gene ends were 6 bases for V and 5 bases for J; bases not matched to a gene: 10. The CDR3 contains 15 residues. The DNA of the CDR3 is TGTGCCAGCAGTATTATGCCGGGACAGGGGAACGAGCAGTACTTC. It encodes CASSIMPGQGNEQYF.